This is a list of T cell receptor beta chains from one sample in a study of tumor and adjacent non-tumor tissue in lung cancer. MiXCR, run by TCRdb on the multiplex PCR reads, gives a single entry per CDR3 protein. The repertoire holds under 95,000 distinct CDR3 sequences, roughly 70% seen once, with approximately 20% in the top ten. The sample comprised lung tumor tissue. The origin of the receptors is a man aged 55 to 70 with non-small cell lung cancer. CDR3s include the opening cysteine and the closing phenylalanine or tryptophan. The D gene is left open where the match is weak. Clone size is shown for a subset of rows, as once, few, many or a class of expanded clone.

>.|TRBJ2-2|14|TRBV5-1|.
CASSLSGDTGKLFF
TGCGCCAGCAGCTTGTCAGGGGACACCGGGAAGCTGTTTTTT
>.|TRBJ2-3|13|TRBV11-2|many
CASSFSVTDTQYF
TGTGCCAGCAGCTTCAGCGTTACAGATACGCAGTATTTT
>.|TRBJ2-5|15|TRBV6-5|many
CASSPVGGIQETQYF
TGTGCCAGCAGCCCCGTCGGGGGAATCCAAGAGACCCAGTACTTC
>.|TRBJ1-2|13|TRBV11-3|.
CAGSLAMFYGYTF
TGTGCCGGCAGCTTAGCCATGTTCTATGGCTACACCTTC
>TRBD2|TRBJ2-5|16|TRBV11-2|.
CVSSLHGLAVHETQYF
TGTGTCAGCAGCTTACACGGACTAGCCGTCCATGAGACCCAGTATTTC
>.|TRBJ1-2|15|TRBV7-8|many
CASSLELGRRYGYTF
TGTGCCAGCAGCTTAGAGCTTGGCAGGCGCTATGGCTACACCTTC
>TRBD1|TRBJ1-1|16|TRBV11-3|.
CVSSTGQGFGKTEAFF
TGTGTCAGCTCGACGGGACAGGGGTTTGGGAAGACCGAAGCTTTCTTT
>.|TRBJ2-4|16|TRBV4-2|.
CASSQDVVPPASIQYF
TGTGCCAGCAGCCAAGATGTGGTCCCCCCAGCGAGCATTCAATACTTC
>.|TRBJ2-2|15|TRBV6-2/TRBV6-3|.
CASRTGIGAAGELFF
TGTGCCAGCAGAACCGGGATAGGGGCGGCCGGGGAGCTGTTTTTT
>.|TRBJ1-3|15|TRBV6-5|.
CASREPGTSGNIIYF
TGTGCTAGCAGGGAACCGGGGACGTCTGGAAACATCATATATTTT
>TRBD1|TRBJ2-5|13|TRBV5-6|.
CAIRPWTGEAQYF
TGTGCCATCAGGCCCTGGACAGGAGAGGCCCAGTACTTC
>.|TRBJ1-1|14|TRBV5-4|many
CASSPRDRGTEAFF
TGTGCCAGCAGCCCAAGGGATAGGGGCACTGAAGCTTTCTTT
>TRBD1|TRBJ2-5|10|TRBV29-1|.
CSADQGAWYF
TGCAGCGCCGACCAGGGGGCCTGGTACTTC
>.|TRBJ2-5|15|TRBV11-2|.
CASSLVASVQETQYF
TGTGCCAGCAGCTTAGTAGCGTCGGTCCAAGAGACCCAGTATTTC
>.|TRBJ1-1|13|TRBV9|.
CASSVQGNTDASF
TGTGCCAGCAGCGTACAGGGAAACACTGACGCTTCCTTT
>TRBD1|TRBJ2-7|16|TRBV29-1|once
CSVEAIGQVAIPGQYF
TGCAGCGTTGAAGCAATAGGACAGGTGGCTATCCCCGGGCAGTACTTC
>TRBD2|TRBJ2-7|17|TRBV10-3|.
CAISEERTSGNSYEQYF
TGTGCCATCAGTGAGGAAAGGACTAGCGGGAACTCCTACGAGCAGTACTTC
>TRBD1|TRBJ2-7|15|TRBV6-5|.
CASTSGTGGSHEQYF
TGTGCCAGCACTTCCGGGACAGGGGGGTCCCACGAGCAGTACTTC
>.|TRBJ2-5|15|TRBV7-9|.
CASSSSHGVQETQCF
TGTGCCAGCAGCTCTAGTCATGGGGTACAAGAGACCCAGTGCTTC
>.|TRBJ2-5|14|TRBV5-4|.
CACSQPVRGETQYF
TGTGCTTGCAGCCAACCGGTCAGAGGAGAGACCCAGTACTTC
>.|TRBJ2-1|14|TRBV28|.
CASGESRNYNEQFF
TGTGCCAGCGGTGAGAGTAGGAACTACAATGAGCAGTTCTTC
>.|TRBJ1-5|13|TRBV6-1|.
CASSDTTPQPQHF
TGTGCCAGTAGTGATACCACCCCTCAGCCCCAGCATTTT
>TRBD2|TRBJ2-7|15|TRBV7-8|many
CASSPRTSLSYEQYF
TGTGCCAGCAGCCCCCGGACTAGCCTCTCCTACGAGCAGTACTTC
>TRBD2|TRBJ2-5|15|TRBV2|.
CVSSEVAAGVLAQYF
TGTGTCAGCAGTGAAGTGGCAGCGGGGGTGCTGGCCCAGTACTTC
>TRBD2|TRBJ2-2|15|TRBV29-1|many
CSVVSGGRNTGELFF
TGCAGCGTTGTAAGCGGGGGCCGTAACACCGGGGAGCTGTTTTTT
>TRBD2|TRBJ2-7|12|TRBV7-8|.
CASTLGRVEQYF
TGTGCTAGCACCTTAGGGAGGGTCGAGCAGTACTTC